This T cell receptor beta chain was sequenced during a study of blood T cell repertoires in COVID-19. Overall study: Samples of COVID-19 (acute and convalescent) were obtained from the United States, Italy and Spain. From T cells, B-cell-depleted T cells, or PBMCs came the material, which was cDNA or gDNA.

Original data processing: The authors estimated nucleated cell counts from reference gene primer amplification. TCRdb keeps only in-frame clones here, not all; method: immunoSEQ multiplex PCR. The V and J calls and clone size were taken over from that table, and D and trimming were inferred from the DNA. Of approximately 240,000 clones listed, 82% are singletons. This CDR3 has 14 amino acids. Germline CDR1 and CDR2: SNHLY and FYNNEI. V was pared by 6 bases and J by 3 bases, with 14 bases between. The sample comprised peripheral blood. The receptor was derived from a woman aged 80 or older with active or convalescent COVID-19. The chain combines TRBV2 with TRBJ2-5; D is possibly TRBD1 (6 bases). CDR3: CASRIQGREETQYF. As DNA, the CDR3 is TGTGCCAGCAGAATACAGGGTCGGGAAGAGACCCAGTACTTC.